Detailed here is one T cell receptor (beta chain). V lost 3 bases and J lost 2, with 11 bases in between. Germline V gives CDR1 SNHLY, CDR2 FYNNEI. The CDR3 is made up of 14 amino acids. These data come from a study of blood T cell repertoires in COVID-19. As processed by the authors: Estimated nucleated cell counts came from reference gene primer amplification. Some clones are missing from TCRdb's copy, which holds only in-frame ones; the method was immunoSEQ multiplex PCR. V and J calls and clone size follow that table, whereas D and trimming were derived from the DNA. The sample has approximately 90,000 clones, approximately 82% seen once; the top ten hold more than 1%.

Sequenced material: peripheral blood. This sequence joins TRBV2 and TRBJ2-7; perhaps TRBD2 as D (5 bases). This receptor was identified in an elderly woman with acute or convalescent COVID-19. CDR3 in amino acids: CASSESPGTYEQYF. The CDR3 DNA is TGTGCCAGCAGTGAGTCTCCGGGAACCTACGAGCAGTACTTC.